The source of this T cell receptor beta chain is a study of T cells in localized non-small cell lung cancer. In its sample, this clone was seen a few times. Its target is unknown. V lost 7 bases, J lost 2 bases, and 11 bases lay in between. This CDR3 has 13 amino acids. Free of atypia, the adjacent lung was collected at least 2 cm away from the tumor margin. Here immunoSEQ multiplex PCR was the method, and the copy in TCRdb shows in-frame clones only, minus some. The sample consists of fewer than 800 clones, 20% to 30% of them appearing once. General study points: The study detected a median about 50 of the top 100 tumor clones in adjacent lung.

The receptor's source is a woman aged 35 to 75 with stage I squamous cell lung carcinoma. This chain uses TRBV6-7 with TRBJ1-2, with D possibly matching TRBD1 (5 bases). TRBV6-7 is given ORF status, its function remaining uncertain. The sequences come from normal lung tissue next to the tumor, collected before any cancer treatment. DNA for the CDR3: TGTGCCAGCACCCCCGGGACCAACTATGGCTACACCTTC. It encodes CASTPGTNYGYTF.